This TCR beta chain appears in the sequencing data of a study of CD8 T cells in Susac syndrome. With 1 base removed from V and 6 bases from J, the gap between germline ends came to 13 bases. CDR1 is SGHRS and CDR2 is YFSETQ in the germline V gene. This CDR3 has 15 amino acids. The RNA input was about 0.5 to 1 ug, and it was reverse transcribed with random hexamers. Amplification of TCR beta CDR3 used immunoSEQ multiplex PCR across 54 Vbeta and 13 Jbeta. TCRdb independently ran MiXCR on the immunoSEQ multiplex PCR reads; one entry per CDR3 protein. Altogether 150,000 to 200,000 distinct CDR3 sequences are present, about 96% being singletons, with the ten largest covering roughly 0.088%. It was treatment-naive patients with stable or active relapsing-remitting disease who made up the multiple sclerosis controls.

The specimen was CD4+ T cells from PBMCs. The sequence was obtained from a human donor with multiple sclerosis. The chain has TRBV5-1 and TRBJ2-2; D remains unclear. The CDR3 nucleotides read TGCGCCAGCAGCTTGAGCCGTCTAGTTGCCGGGGAGCTGTTTTTT. It encodes CASSLSRLVAGELFF.